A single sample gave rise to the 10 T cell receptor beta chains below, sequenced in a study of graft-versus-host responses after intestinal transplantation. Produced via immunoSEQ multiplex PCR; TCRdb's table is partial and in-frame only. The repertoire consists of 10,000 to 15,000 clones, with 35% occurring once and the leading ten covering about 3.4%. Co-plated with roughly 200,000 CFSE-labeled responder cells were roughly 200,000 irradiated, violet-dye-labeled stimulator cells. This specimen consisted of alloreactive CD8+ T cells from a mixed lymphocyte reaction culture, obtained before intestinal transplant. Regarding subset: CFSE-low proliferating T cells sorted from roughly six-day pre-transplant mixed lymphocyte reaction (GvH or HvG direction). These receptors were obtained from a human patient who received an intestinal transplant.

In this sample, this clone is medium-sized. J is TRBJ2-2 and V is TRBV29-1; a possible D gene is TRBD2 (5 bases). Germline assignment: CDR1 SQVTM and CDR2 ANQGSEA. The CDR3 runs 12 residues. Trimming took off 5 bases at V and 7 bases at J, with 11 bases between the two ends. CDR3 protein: CSVRGGGGELFF. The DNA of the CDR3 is TGCAGCGTTCGGGGTGGAGGCGGGGAGCTGTTTTTT.

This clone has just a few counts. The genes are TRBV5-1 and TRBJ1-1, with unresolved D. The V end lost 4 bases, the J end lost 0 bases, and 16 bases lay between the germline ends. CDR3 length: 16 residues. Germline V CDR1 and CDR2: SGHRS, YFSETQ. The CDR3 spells CASSPTGTYMNTEAFF. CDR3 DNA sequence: TGCGCCAGCAGCCCTACCGGAACCTACATGAACACTGAAGCTTTCTTT. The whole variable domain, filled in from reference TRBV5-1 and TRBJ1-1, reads KAGVTQTPRYLIKTRGQQVTLSCSPISGHRSVSWYQQTPGQGLQFLFEYFSETQRNKGNFPGRFSGRQFSNSRSEMNVSTLELGDSALYLCASSPTGTYMNTEAFFGQGTRLTVV.

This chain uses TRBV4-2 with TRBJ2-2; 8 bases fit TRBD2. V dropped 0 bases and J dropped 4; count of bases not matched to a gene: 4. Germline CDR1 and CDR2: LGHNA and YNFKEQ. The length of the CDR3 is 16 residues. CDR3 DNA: TGTGCCAGCAGCCAAGAATACGGGAGGGCCACCGGGGAGCTGTTTTTT. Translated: CASSQEYGRATGELFF.

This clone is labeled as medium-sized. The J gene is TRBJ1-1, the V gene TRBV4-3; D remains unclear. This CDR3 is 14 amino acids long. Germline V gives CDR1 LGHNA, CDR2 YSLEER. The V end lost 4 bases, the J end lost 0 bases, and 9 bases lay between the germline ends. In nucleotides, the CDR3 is TGCGCCAGCAGCCCGGGTGTAATGAACACTGAAGCTTTCTTT. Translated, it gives CASSPGVMNTEAFF.

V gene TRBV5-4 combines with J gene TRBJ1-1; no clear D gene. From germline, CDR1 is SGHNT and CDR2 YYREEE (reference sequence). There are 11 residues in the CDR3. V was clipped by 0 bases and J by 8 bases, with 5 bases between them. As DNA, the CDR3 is TGTGCCAGCAGCTTGGGCCTAGAAGCTTTCTTT. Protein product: CASSLGLEAFF.

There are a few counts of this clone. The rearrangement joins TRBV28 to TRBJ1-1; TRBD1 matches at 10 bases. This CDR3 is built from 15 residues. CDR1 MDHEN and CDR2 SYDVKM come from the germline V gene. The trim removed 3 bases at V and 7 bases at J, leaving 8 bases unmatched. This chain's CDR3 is CASSLMGQGLIEAFF. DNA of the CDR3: TGTGCCAGCAGTTTGATGGGACAGGGGCTGATTGAAGCTTTCTTT.

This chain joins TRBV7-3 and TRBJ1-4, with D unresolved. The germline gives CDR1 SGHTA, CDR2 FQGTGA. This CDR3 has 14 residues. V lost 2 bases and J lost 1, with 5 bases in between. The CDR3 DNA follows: TGTGCCAGCAGCTTAGGCGTAACTAATGAAAAACTGTTTTTT. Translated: CASSLGVTNEKLFF.

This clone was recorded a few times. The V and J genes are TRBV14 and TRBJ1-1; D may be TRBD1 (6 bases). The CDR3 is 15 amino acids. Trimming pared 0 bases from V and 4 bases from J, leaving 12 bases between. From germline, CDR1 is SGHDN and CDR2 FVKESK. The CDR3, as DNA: TGTGCCAGCAGCCAAGATAGGGGGGAGGGCACTGAAGCTTTCTTT. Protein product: CASSQDRGEGTEAFF.

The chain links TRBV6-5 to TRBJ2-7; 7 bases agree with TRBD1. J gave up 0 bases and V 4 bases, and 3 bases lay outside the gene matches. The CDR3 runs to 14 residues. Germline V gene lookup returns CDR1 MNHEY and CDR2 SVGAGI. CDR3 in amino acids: CASSFWDSSYEQYF. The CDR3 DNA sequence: TGTGCCAGCAGTTTCTGGGACAGCTCCTACGAGCAGTACTTC.

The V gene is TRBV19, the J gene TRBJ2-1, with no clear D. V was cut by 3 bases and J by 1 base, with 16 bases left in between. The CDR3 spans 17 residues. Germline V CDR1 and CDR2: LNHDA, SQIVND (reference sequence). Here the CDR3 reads CASSMVSDLFSYNEQFF. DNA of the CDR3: TGTGCCAGTAGTATGGTCTCTGACTTATTTTCCTACAATGAGCAGTTCTTC.